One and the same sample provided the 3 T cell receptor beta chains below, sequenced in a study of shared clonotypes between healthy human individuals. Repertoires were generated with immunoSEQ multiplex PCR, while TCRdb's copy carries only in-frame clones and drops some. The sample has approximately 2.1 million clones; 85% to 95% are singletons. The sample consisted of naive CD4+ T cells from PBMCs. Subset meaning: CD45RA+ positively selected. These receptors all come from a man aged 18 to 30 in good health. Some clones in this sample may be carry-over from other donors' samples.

CDR3 amino acids: CASSQGREKLFF. The CDR3 DNA reads TGTGCCAGCAGCCAAGGAAGGGAAAAACTGTTTTTT. The chain combines TRBV4-2 with TRBJ1-4, with D uncertain. The CDR3 extends over 12 amino acids. Germline CDR1 is LGHNA and CDR2 is YNFKEQ. V lost 1 base, J lost 8 bases, and 5 bases lay in between.

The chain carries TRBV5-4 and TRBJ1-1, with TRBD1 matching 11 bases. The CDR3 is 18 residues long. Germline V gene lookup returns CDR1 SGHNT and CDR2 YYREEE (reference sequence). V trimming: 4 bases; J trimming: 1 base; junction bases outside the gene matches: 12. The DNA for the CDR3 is TGTGCCAGCAGCCCGGAGGGACAGGGGGTTCTGACGAACACTGAAGCTTTCTTT. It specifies CASSPEGQGVLTNTEAFF.

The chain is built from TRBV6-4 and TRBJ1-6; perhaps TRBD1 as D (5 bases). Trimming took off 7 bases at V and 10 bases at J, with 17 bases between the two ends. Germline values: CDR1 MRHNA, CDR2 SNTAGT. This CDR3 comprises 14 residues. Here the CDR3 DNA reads TGTGCCAGCACCGCGGGGACCCCAGGGTCACCCCTCCACTTT. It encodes CASTAGTPGSPLHF.